This is a list of T cell receptor beta chains from one sample in a study of shared T cell receptors in the human thymus. The data were produced by immunoSEQ multiplex PCR, yet TCRdb's version contains in-frame clones alone and is incomplete. The data hold about 540,000 clones, with around three quarters observed a single time. In addition, the sample was reused for a study of human thymus T cells.

Sequenced sample: thymocytes. These receptors were obtained from a boy less than two years old with a congenital heart defect. The CDR3 runs from the conserved cysteine through the conserved F or W. Each record gives: V gene, D gene, CDR3 length, J gene, clone size, CDR3 protein, CDR3 DNA. The D gene is left open where the match is weak. Where a row states a size, it is once, few, many or the class of an expanded clone; other rows omit it.

TRBV18,TRBD1,14,TRBJ1-1,NA,CASSLKTGSTEAFF,TGTGCCAGCTCGCTCAAGACAGGGAGCACTGAAGCTTTCTTT
TRBV29-1,NA,13,TRBJ2-5,NA,CSVEEISQETQYF,TGCAGCGTTGAGGAGATATCCCAAGAGACCCAGTACTTC
TRBV10-3,NA,14,TRBJ1-1,once,CAISLDTLDTEAFF,TGTGCCATCAGTTTGGACACTTTGGACACTGAAGCTTTCTTT
TRBV9,TRBD2,14,TRBJ2-5,NA,CAGGGWRAQETQYF,TGTGCCGGCGGGGGGTGGCGGGCCCAAGAGACCCAGTACTTC
TRBV5-1,NA,17,TRBJ2-1,NA,CASSLGGLGESYNEQFF,TGCGCCAGCAGCTTGGGGGGTCTGGGAGAATCCTACAATGAGCAGTTCTTC
TRBV5-6,TRBD1,13,TRBJ2-7,NA,CASSFTGAYEQYF,TGTGCCAGCAGCTTCACAGGGGCCTACGAGCAGTACTTC
TRBV27,TRBD2,15,TRBJ2-1,NA,CASSLRREPYNEQFF,TGTGCCAGCAGTTTACGGCGGGAGCCTTACAATGAGCAGTTCTTC
TRBV15,NA,13,TRBJ2-7,NA,CATSSAVTYEQYF,TGTGCCACCAGCAGTGCGGTGACCTACGAGCAGTACTTC
TRBV30,TRBD1,17,TRBJ2-2,NA,CAWSFAWGQGTAGELFF,TGTGCCTGGAGTTTTGCGTGGGGACAGGGTACGGCCGGGGAGCTGTTTTTT
TRBV6-4,NA,14,TRBJ2-1,NA,CASSDSISAGEQFF,TGTGCCAGCAGTGACTCGATTTCGGCCGGGGAGCAGTTCTTC
TRBV5-4,NA,14,TRBJ2-7,NA,CASSFRSASYEQYF,TGTGCCAGCAGCTTTCGTAGCGCCTCCTACGAGCAGTACTTC
TRBV13,NA,15,TRBJ2-3,once,CASSLGDYPTDTQYF,TGTGCCAGCAGCTTAGGGGACTACCCCACAGATACGCAGTATTTT
TRBV9,NA,12,TRBJ2-7,NA,CASSVTRYEQYF,TGTGCCAGCAGCGTAACCAGGTACGAGCAGTACTTC
TRBV5-4,TRBD2,15,TRBJ2-5,NA,CASSWGLAGQETQYF,TGTGCCAGCAGCTGGGGACTAGCGGGTCAAGAGACCCAGTACTTC
TRBV19,TRBD2,18,TRBJ2-7,NA,CASSVPTGTSGRLYEQYF,TGTGCCAGTAGTGTTCCTACCGGGACTAGCGGGAGGTTGTACGAGCAGTACTTC
TRBV7-9,TRBD2,16,TRBJ2-1,NA,CASPPTGTSGYNEQFF,TGTGCCAGCCCTCCTACCGGGACTAGCGGATACAATGAGCAGTTCTTC
TRBV19,TRBD1,16,TRBJ2-6,NA,CASQMGQPSGANVLTF,TGTGCCAGCCAGATGGGACAGCCCTCTGGGGCCAACGTCCTGACTTTC
TRBV6-5,NA,16,TRBJ2-1,NA,CASSYWRGGPYNEQFF,TGTGCCAGCAGTTACTGGCGGGGCGGACCCTACAATGAGCAGTTCTTC
TRBV25-1,TRBD1,15,TRBJ2-1,NA,CASSGHPEGARFPFF,TGTGCCAGCAGTGGCCACCCTGAGGGGGCTCGGTTTCCGTTCTTC
TRBV6-1,NA,15,TRBJ2-3,few,CASTFSGASTDTQYF,TGTGCCAGCACCTTCAGCGGAGCTAGCACAGATACGCAGTATTTT
TRBV4-2,NA,13,TRBJ2-7,NA,CASSQAGRYEQYF,TGTGCCAGCAGCCAAGCGGGGAGATACGAGCAGTACTTC
TRBV6-5,NA,16,TRBJ2-1,NA,CASSYSGGSSYNEQFF,TGTGCCAGCAGTTACTCTGGGGGGAGCTCCTACAATGAGCAGTTCTTC
TRBV30,NA,12,TRBJ2-1,NA,CAWMEPGGEQFF,TGTGCCTGGATGGAACCCGGGGGAGAGCAGTTCTTC
TRBV5-1,TRBD1,14,TRBJ2-7,NA,CASRRTGQTYEQYF,TGCGCCAGCAGAAGGACAGGGCAAACCTACGAGCAGTACTTC
TRBV4-3,NA,14,TRBJ2-1,NA,CASSRHRAYNEQFF,TGCGCCAGCAGCCGTCACAGGGCCTACAATGAGCAGTTCTTC
TRBV4-1,NA,15,TRBJ2-4,few,CASSQGAGAKNIQYF,TGCGCCAGCAGCCAAGGGGCAGGGGCCAAAAACATTCAGTACTTC
TRBV2,TRBD1,13,TRBJ2-1,NA,CASPGQAYNEQFF,TGTGCCAGCCCGGGACAGGCGTACAATGAGCAGTTCTTC
TRBV11-3,TRBD1,14,TRBJ2-7,NA,CASSFPGQALEQYF,TGTGCCAGCAGCTTTCCGGGACAGGCCCTCGAGCAGTACTTC
TRBV10-2,NA,16,TRBJ1-5,NA,CASSSNRGRGGQPQHF,TGCGCCAGCAGTTCAAATCGTGGGAGGGGCGGTCAGCCCCAGCATTTT
TRBV9,NA,14,TRBJ2-2,NA,CASSIRVNAGELFF,TGTGCCAGCAGCATCAGGGTGAACGCCGGGGAGCTGTTTTTT
TRBV28,NA,13,TRBJ2-3,NA,CASSLPGAHTQYF,TGTGCCAGCAGTCTGCCCGGAGCCCATACGCAGTATTTT
TRBV28,NA,18,TRBJ2-1,NA,CASSRLGPSSESYNEQFF,TGTGCCAGCAGCCGACTAGGCCCTTCTTCAGAATCCTACAATGAGCAGTTCTTC
TRBV28,NA,14,TRBJ1-1,NA,CASNRRVGDTEAFF,TGTGCCAGCAACCGCAGGGTTGGAGACACTGAAGCTTTCTTT
TRBV4-3,TRBD2,15,TRBJ2-7,NA,CASSPRSRGRYEQYF,TGCGCCAGCAGCCCCCGCTCCCGCGGGAGGTACGAGCAGTACTTC
TRBV28,TRBD2,16,TRBJ2-7,NA,CASSSSSGTTAYEQYF,TGTGCCAGCAGTTCCTCATCCGGGACTACCGCCTACGAGCAGTACTTC
TRBV28,TRBD1,15,TRBJ1-2,NA,CASRPDRGYNYGYTF,TGTGCCAGCAGACCAGACAGGGGGTATAACTATGGCTACACCTTC
TRBV7-8,NA,12,TRBJ2-3,NA,CASSLGTSTQYF,TGTGCCAGCAGCTTAGGTACTAGCACACAGTATTTT
TRBV5-5,NA,13,TRBJ1-3,few,CASSLAGGNTIYF,TGTGCCAGCAGCTTGGCGGGGGGAAACACCATATATTTT
TRBV27,TRBD1,15,TRBJ1-1,NA,CASSLRQGKNTEAFF,TGTGCCAGCAGTTTAAGACAGGGGAAGAACACTGAAGCTTTCTTT
TRBV10-3,TRBD2,15,TRBJ2-5,NA,CAISEGSGTTETQYF,TGTGCCATCAGTGAGGGTAGCGGGACTACGGAGACCCAGTACTTC
TRBV5-8,NA,12,TRBJ1-4,NA,CASSFTPGKLFF,TGTGCCAGCAGCTTTACCCCGGGAAAACTGTTTTTT
TRBV19,TRBD2,19,TRBJ2-3,NA,CASSTWDTTSGTRKDTQYF,TGTGCCAGTAGTACGTGGGATACGACTAGCGGAACCCGCAAAGATACGCAGTATTTT
TRBV9,TRBD2,15,TRBJ2-1,NA,CASSVASGRVDEQFF,TGTGCCAGCAGCGTGGCTAGCGGGAGAGTAGATGAGCAGTTCTTC
TRBV6-1,TRBD2,11,TRBJ2-5,NA,CASGGLETQYF,TGTGCCTCGGGGGGGCTGGAGACCCAGTACTTC
TRBV30,NA,15,TRBJ2-7,NA,CAWSVTDRATYEQYF,TGTGCCTGGAGTGTAACGGACAGAGCGACCTACGAGCAGTACTTC